Below, 22 T cell receptor beta chains from the same sample are listed, as sequenced in a study of T cell clonality in common variable immunodeficiency. The table came from immunoSEQ multiplex PCR; TCRdb's copy has only in-frame clones and leaves some out. The record shows some 52,000 clones for this sample, with no singletons present. Sequencing input: peripheral blood mononuclear cells. The receptor source for this set is a person between 18 and 75 years old in good health.

At least ten counts were recorded for this clone. The read is 3 residues too short to cover the CDR3 end, so that end is filled in from the germline J gene. The genes are TRBV5-1 and TRBJ1-4; possible D gene TRBD1, 5 bases. The CDR3 covers 14 residues. V was pared by 0 bases and J by 5 bases, with 8 bases between. Germline V CDR1 and CDR2: SGHRS, YFSETQ. The DNA read from the CDR3 is TGCGCCAGCAGCTTGGCAGGGCACAATGAAAAA. This sequence encodes CASSLAGHNEK. From start to end, the CDR3 is CASSLAGHNEKLFF.

Many counts were recorded for this clone. The CDR3 end is not reached by the read, which stops 3 residues before it; the germline J gene fills it in. The gene calls are TRBV12-3 or TRBV12-4 and TRBJ2-2; the match to TRBD2 covers 13 bases. The CDR3 length is 17 residues. The V and J ends lost 4 bases and 5 bases, in that order; junction bases with no gene match: 7. This CDR3 is CASSSGLAGVRTGELFF. Incomplete CDR3 DNA: TGTGCCAGCAGTTCCGGACTAGCGGGAGTACGGACCGGGGAG.

This clone was observed at least ten times. The read terminates 3 residues before the CDR3 end, so the remaining end is supplied by the germline J gene. The chain recombines TRBV9 with TRBJ2-5, with a tentative D call TRBD2 (6 bases). The ends were cut back, 3 bases at V and 2 bases at J, with 8 bases in the middle. CDR1 and CDR2 from the germline V gene are SGDLS and YYNGEE. The CDR3 spans 13 residues. CDR3 bases read: TGTGCCAGCAGCGGCGGGACTCAAGAGACC. As protein: CASSGGTQET. The full CDR3 protein is CASSGGTQETQYF.

This clone was observed many times. The read ends 3 residues shy of where the CDR3 ends; the end is completed using the germline J gene. The gene calls are TRBV20-1 and TRBJ2-5, with 9 bases matching TRBD2. V trimming: 3 bases; J trimming: 2 bases; junction bases outside the gene matches: 16. CDR1 is DFQATT and CDR2 is SNEGSKA in the germline V gene (reference sequence). The CDR3 is 18 residues long. The CDR3 protein is CSARGLGAGGGPQETQYF. The part of the CDR3 DNA that was read is TGCAGTGCTAGGGGCTTAGGAGCGGGAGGAGGCCCTCAAGAGACC.

The table lists this clone with many counts. The CDR3 extends 3 residues past the end of the read, so its final part is completed from the germline J gene. The chain recombines TRBV5-1 with TRBJ2-1; maybe TRBD2 (6 bases). The CDR3 spans 12 residues. CDR1 and CDR2 (germline): SGHRS, YFSETQ. The germline V and J ends were trimmed by 0 bases and 8 bases, with 6 bases remaining between them. The CDR3 is CASSLVADEQFF. The covered CDR3 bases are TGCGCCAGCAGCTTGGTAGCGGATGAG.

In this sample, this clone turned up a few times. Sequencing ends 3 residues short of the CDR3 end; the germline J gene provides the rest. The rearrangement links TRBV6-1 to TRBJ1-2, with TRBD1 matching over 9 bases. Germline values: CDR1 MNHNS, CDR2 SASEGT. The CDR3 consists of 18 residues. The junction had 15 bases not matched to a gene; V was cut back by 0 bases and J by 7 bases. The CDR3 region is CASSEATARQGGFGGYTF. Partial CDR3 DNA: TGTGCCAGCAGTGAAGCCACAGCCCGACAGGGGGGATTTGGTGGC.

This clone has a count of ten or more. The read terminates 3 residues before the CDR3 end, so the remaining end is supplied by the germline J gene. This chain uses TRBV18 with TRBJ2-6, with D maybe TRBD1 (6 bases). Between the trimmed V and J ends, which lost 0 bases and 2 bases, there was a span of 11 bases. The CDR3 is 17 amino acids. In germline, CDR1 is KGHSH, CDR2 LQKENI. The part of the CDR3 DNA that was read is TGTGCCAGCTCACCACCGAAGGGGGACGCTGGGGCCAACGTC. Translating gives CASSPPKGDAGANV. Given in full, the CDR3 is CASSPPKGDAGANVLTF.

This clone was seen repeatedly, ten times or more. The CDR3 extends 3 residues past the end of the read, so its final part is completed from the germline J gene. The rearrangement joins TRBV7-8 to TRBJ2-3, with TRBD2 matching 8 bases. There are 15 residues in the CDR3. Germline-derived CDR1 and CDR2 are SGHVS and FQNEAQ. V shed 4 bases, J shed 2 bases, and the junction held 5 bases outside the gene matches. Partial CDR3 DNA: TGTGCCAGCAGCTCACTAGCGGACCCCACAGATACG. The encoded protein is CASSSLADPTDT. The full CDR3 is CASSSLADPTDTQYF.

This clone was detected ten times or more. The observed sequence ends 3 residues before the CDR3 terminus, with the missing tail filled in from the germline J gene. This chain connects TRBV19 to TRBJ1-1; D is perhaps TRBD1 (6 bases). Germline assignment: CDR1 LNHDA and CDR2 SQIVND (reference sequence). With 8 bases removed from V and 0 bases from J, the gap between germline ends came to 13 bases. This CDR3 is 14 amino acids long. The CDR3 here is CASSARGLNTEAFF. The CDR3 bases that were read are TGTGCCAGTTCTGCCAGGGGATTGAACACTGAA.

This clone has ten or more counts. The read ends 3 residues before the CDR3 terminus; that terminus is restored from the germline J gene. The rearrangement joins TRBV10-3 to TRBJ1-1, with 8 bases lining up with TRBD1. The germline CDR1 and CDR2 sequences are ENHRY and SYGVKD. This CDR3 comprises 14 residues. V shed 5 bases, J shed 3 bases, and the junction held 5 bases outside the gene matches. The covered CDR3 bases are TGTGCCATCAGTCAGGGGGCAGGGTACACTGAA. Protein: CAISQGAGYTE. The CDR3 reads in full as CAISQGAGYTEAFF.

This clone was picked up many times. The read terminates 3 residues ahead of where the CDR3 ends, so the germline J gene completes it. V usage is TRBV10-3 and J usage is TRBJ2-7; a weak D match, TRBD1 (5 bases). This CDR3 comprises 16 residues. The V gene lost 6 bases and the J gene lost 2 bases, with 20 bases spanning the gap. Germline loops: CDR1 ENHRY, CDR2 SYGVKD. The CDR3 loop is CAIRERDSYQPYEQYF. CDR3 DNA, as far as it was read: TGTGCCATCAGGGAAAGAGACAGTTACCAGCCCTACGAG.

This clone showed up just a few times. The read ends 3 residues before the CDR3 terminus; that terminus is restored from the germline J gene. The V gene is TRBV19, the J gene TRBJ2-7; 10 bases align to TRBD1. CDR1 and CDR2 (germline): LNHDA, SQIVND (reference sequence). V shed 6 bases and J 2 bases; nucleotides not matched to a gene: 7. CDR3 length: 15 amino acids. CDR3 protein: CASSEDRGGTYEQYF. CDR3 DNA (partial): TGTGCCAGTAGCGAGGACAGGGGGGGAACCTACGAG.

In this sample, this clone turned up many times. The CDR3 end lies 3 residues beyond the end of the read and is filled in from the germline J gene. The gene calls are TRBV12-5 and TRBJ1-1; D unresolved. V was cut by 2 bases and J by 0 bases, with 4 bases left in between. Per the germline V gene, CDR1 is LGHNT and CDR2 is FRNRAP. This CDR3 has 13 residues. The covered CDR3 bases are TGTGCTAGTGGTTTGTCAGTGAACACTGAA. Amino acid sequence: CASGLSVNTE. The entire CDR3 is CASGLSVNTEAFF. The variable domain in full, with the rest retrieved from reference TRBV12-5 and TRBJ1-1, is DARVTQTPRHKVTEMGQEVTMRCQPILGHNTVFWYRQTMMQGLELLAYFRNRAPLDDSGMPKDRFSAEMPDATLATLKIQPSEPRDSAVYFCASGLSVNTEAFFGQGTRLTVV.

Points on this clone: The CDR3 end lies 3 residues beyond the end of the read and is filled in from the germline J gene. J is TRBJ2-2 and V is TRBV19; possibly TRBD1 for D (6 bases). V dropped 1 base and J dropped 4 bases, with 13 bases sitting between them. The CDR3 is made up of 16 amino acids. Looked up from germline, CDR1 is LNHDA and CDR2 is SQIVND (reference sequence). The CDR3 spells CASSIVQGRGTGELFF. CDR3 bases read: TGTGCCAGTAGTATAGTACAGGGCCGTGGCACCGGGGAG.

This clone was recorded many times. The read gets to within 3 residues of the CDR3 end, and the germline J gene fills in the rest. The chain recombines TRBV2 with TRBJ2-1, with 12 bases identical to TRBD2. CDR1 and CDR2 from the germline V gene are SNHLY and FYNNEI. The CDR3 spans 14 residues. V trimming: 6 bases; J trimming: 4 bases; junction bases outside the gene matches: 1. Here the CDR3 reads CASRGLAGYNEQFF. Partial CDR3 DNA: TGTGCCAGCAGGGGACTAGCGGGTTACAATGAG.

This clone was recorded at least ten times. Read data end 3 residues before the CDR3 end; the end is taken from the germline J gene. This chain joins TRBV19 and TRBJ1-1; D uncertain. V shed 6 bases and J shed 4 bases, with 9 bases lying between them. The V gene's germline CDR1 is LNHDA and CDR2 SQIVND (reference sequence). The length of the CDR3 is 12 residues. CDR3: CASSPTRTEAFF. CDR3 DNA, as far as it was read: TGTGCCAGTAGCCCTACCCGCACTGAA.

This clone occurred many times. Coverage ceases 3 residues before the CDR3 finishes, and the germline J gene fills in the end. The V and J genes are TRBV7-2 and TRBJ1-5; D is unclear. V shed 4 bases and J shed 4 bases, with 11 bases lying between them. This CDR3 has 14 amino acids. Looked up from germline, CDR1 is SGHTA and CDR2 is FQGNSA. The sequenced CDR3 bases are TGTGCCAGCAGCTCCGCCCGAGGGAATCAGCCC. This translates into CASSSARGNQP. The full CDR3 is CASSSARGNQPQHF.

At least ten counts were recorded for this clone. The read terminates 3 residues before the CDR3 end, so the remaining end is supplied by the germline J gene. This sequence joins TRBV12-3 or TRBV12-4 and TRBJ2-4; a weak D match, TRBD1 (6 bases). V gave up 6 bases and J gave up 1 base, with 16 bases separating them. This CDR3 is built from 16 residues. The CDR3 DNA, read in part, is TGTGCCAGCAGCCCCCCTGGGGGCACGGCCAAAAACATT. Translating it yields CASSPPGGTAKNI. The CDR3 reads in full as CASSPPGGTAKNIQYF.

In its sample, this clone was seen many times. Coverage ceases 3 residues before the CDR3 finishes, and the germline J gene fills in the end. The chain carries TRBV7-3 and TRBJ2-5; a possible D gene is TRBD2 (6 bases). CDR1 is SGHTA and CDR2 is FQGTGA in the germline V gene. The CDR3 extends over 15 amino acids. Trimming shortened V by 4 bases and J by 5 bases, and 17 bases separated the two germline ends. CDR3 in amino acids: CASSYTGELGETQYF. The sequenced part of the CDR3 DNA is TGTGCCAGCAGCTACACGGGGGAATTGGGGGAGACC.

This clone was counted many times. The missing CDR3 end, 3 residues past where the read stops, is filled in from the germline J gene. The chain has TRBV12-3 or TRBV12-4 and TRBJ2-3, with TRBD1 matching over 8 bases. This CDR3 contains 15 residues. V shed 1 base, J shed 4 bases, and the junction held 4 bases outside the gene matches. The CDR3 bases that were read are TGTGCCAGCAGTTTAGGGACAGGGCGGGCAGATACG. Residues: CASSLGTGRADT. The whole CDR3 sequence reads CASSLGTGRADTQYF.

Ten or more counts support this clone. The sequenced fragment ends 3 residues before the CDR3 boundary, so the rest is inferred from the germline J gene. J is TRBJ2-1 and V is TRBV18, with 7 bases matching TRBD1. V gave up 3 bases and J gave up 5 bases; unmatched junction bases: 10. The CDR3 loop spans 16 amino acids. Germline assignment: CDR1 KGHSH and CDR2 LQKENI. CDR3 sequence: CASSPNWGQTNNEQFF. CDR3 bases read: TGTGCCAGCTCACCGAACTGGGGACAGACTAACAATGAG.

Only a few counts were recorded for this clone. This may arise from a read error, as a much more abundant clone is one base away. The read terminates 3 residues ahead of where the CDR3 ends, so the germline J gene completes it. The chain is built from TRBV19 and TRBJ2-2, with 9 bases fitting TRBD1. Germline CDR1 reads LNHDA; CDR2 reads SQIVND (reference sequence). This CDR3 has 16 amino acids. This CDR3 reads CASREQGATSPNVLFF. The CDR3 bases that were read are TGTGCCAGTAGAGAACAGGGGGCTACAAGTCCCAACGTG.